This T cell receptor beta chain was recovered during a study of blood T cell repertoires in COVID-19 (dated by TCRdb to about 2020). Study-wide context: Samples from collaborators originated in the United States, Italy and Spain and spanned both the acute and convalescent phases of COVID-19. The repertoires were made available in a free public database intended to serve as a resource for research on the immune response to SARS-CoV-2. Samples came from the ongoing ImmuneRACE study (first 160 participants) plus 1,254 subjects from 6 global collaborators. Where HLA class I and class II types were available, the types were taken from metadata supplied by the sample provider, not from assay-based typing. The dataset comprised deeply sampled blood TCRbeta repertoires from subjects exposed to, actively infected with, or recovered from COVID-19. Sample metadata almost always included a de-identified subject ID, COVID-19 status, age in years and sex. The material from the prospective study consisted of cDNA or gDNA derived from T cells, B-cell-depleted T cells, or PBMCs.

Collaborating institutions collected whole blood in K2EDTA tubes following their own protocols. For TCRbeta analysis, collaborator samples were shipped as frozen whole blood, as isolated PBMCs, or as DNA extracted from either sample type. General findings and caveats noted by the study authors: The quantity of clinical and demographic metadata differed by source and by participant and was supplied without curation.

From its cysteine to its phenylalanine, the CDR3 spans 14 amino acids. Of all the DNA, just the CDR3 is kept, 42 bases in frame from base 1. Trimming removed 5 bases from V and 5 bases from J; the gene matches leave 7 bases unexplained. According to the germline V gene, CDR1 reads SGHTA and CDR2 reads FQGNSA. This clone has more than one count but fewer than ten. Its specific antigen is unknown. Base qualities are not at hand, and no much larger clone is one base apart. TCRbeta CDR3 regions were amplified from genomic DNA by means of the immunoSEQ Assay, a bias-controlled multiplex PCR. In the source study's methods: Within the assay, amplification of reference gene primers was used to estimate how many nucleated cells each sample contained. To quantify the absolute abundance of each unique TCRbeta CDR3 rearrangement, sequence reads were collapsed and filtered. For each sample, productive Simpson clonality was calculated as the square root of Simpson's diversity index over productive rearrangements. Held by TCRdb, this immuneACCESS table contains in-frame sequences only and omits some clones. Under half of the omission traces to an unresolved V gene where checked; the cause of the rest is unknown. V, J and clone size derive from that table, while D and trimming were established from the DNA sequence. This sample holds 75,000 to 100,000 clones; 65% to 85% were observed only once. Over 8.5% of the sample is held by the ten biggest clonotypes.

The sequenced material came from peripheral blood. The rearranged chain carries TRBV7-2 and TRBJ1-1; TRBD1 fits 8 bases in the junction. This sequence was found in a woman older than 75 with acute or convalescent COVID-19. In nucleotides, the sequence is TGTGCCAGCAGCATCAGGGGGCAAGGGACTGAAGCTTTCTTT. It translates to CASSIRGQGTEAFF.